Following are 17 T cell receptor beta chains from one sample sequenced in a study of shared clonotypes between healthy human individuals (dated by TCRdb to about 2020). Libraries were made using the immunoSEQ multiplex PCR assay. TCRdb took over this immuneACCESS table, retaining in-frame rearrangements with V and J assigned. Such tables are incomplete; in checked studies, under half of the missing clones stem from an unresolved V gene, and the remainder is unexplained. Recorded for this sample are about 2.1 million clones; just under 95% of them occurred a single time. In total, the top ten clones hold approximately 1.6% of the sample. CD8 naive samples were obtained by positive selection for CCR7 among CD45RO-negative cells, yielding a CD45RA+CCR7+ population from which TemRA cells were excluded. The sample comprised naive CD8+ T cells from PBMCs. Read against the paper, the sample's cell subset or site label means: CD45RA+CCR7+. The receptors stem from a man younger than 35 in good health. Some clones in this sample may be carry-over from other donors' samples.

The genes are TRBV7-2 and TRBJ1-5; D remains ambiguous. Trimming stripped 7 bases from V and 7 bases from J, with 14 bases between. Germline V gene data show CDR1 as SGHTA and CDR2 as FQGNSA. This CDR3 is 13 amino acids long. CDR3 nucleotides: TGTGCCAGCACCGCAAGTGGAGGCCAGCCCCAGCATTTT. The encoded protein is CASTASGGQPQHF.

This clone occurred once. The sample carries other DNA sequences with the same CDR3. V gene TRBV28 combines with J gene TRBJ2-1; the match to TRBD1 covers 9 bases. The CDR3 is made up of 15 amino acids. V lost 0 bases to trimming and J lost 6 bases; unmatched junction nucleotides: 3. Per germline, CDR1 MDHEN and CDR2 SYDVKM. CDR3 DNA sequence: TGTGCCAGCAGTTTATGGGACAGGGGTTCCAATGAGCAGTTCTTC. Its translation is CASSLWDRGSNEQFF.

This clone was picked up one time. This chain joins TRBV18 and TRBJ2-3; possible D gene TRBD1, 5 bases. The CDR3 contains 15 residues. Trimming removed 3 bases at V and 4 bases at J, with 14 bases between. The germline V gene has CDR1 KGHSH and CDR2 LQKENI. CDR3 amino acids: CASSPQGPRPDTQYF. CDR3 DNA: TGTGCCAGCTCACCTCAGGGCCCGCGCCCAGATACGCAGTATTTT.

About this clone: Other DNA sequences in this sample translate to the same CDR3. The chain combines TRBV7-9 with TRBJ2-7; perhaps D is TRBD1 or TRBD2 (5 bases each). Trimming cost V 5 bases and J 2 bases, with 10 bases left between them. Germline CDR1 SEHNR, CDR2 FQNEAQ (reference sequence). There are 13 residues in the CDR3. CDR3: CASSHGTAYEQYF. DNA of the CDR3: TGTGCCAGCAGCCACGGGACGGCCTACGAGCAGTACTTC.

This chain links TRBV7-9 with TRBJ2-7; D is possibly TRBD1 (6 bases). The germline CDR1 and CDR2 sequences are SEHNR and FQNEAQ (reference sequence). V was cut by 4 bases and J by 1 base, with 11 bases left in between. This CDR3 is 14 amino acids long. The CDR3, as DNA: TGTGCCAGCAGCTGGAAACAGGGATCCTACGAGCAGTACTTC. Translating it yields CASSWKQGSYEQYF.

J is TRBJ2-2 and V is TRBV2, with a tentative D call TRBD2 (6 bases). V lost 3 bases, J lost 0 bases, and 8 bases lay in between. The CDR3 contains 15 residues. Germline assignment: CDR1 SNHLY and CDR2 FYNNEI. CDR3 sequence: CASSDGGANTGELFF. The CDR3 coding sequence is TGTGCCAGCAGTGACGGCGGGGCGAACACCGGGGAGCTGTTTTTT.

The chain is built from TRBV27 and TRBJ1-1, with D possibly TRBD1 on 5 matching bases. The CDR3 is 14 amino acids. Per germline, CDR1 MNHEY and CDR2 SMNVEV (reference sequence). The germline V and J ends were trimmed by 8 bases and 3 bases, with 16 bases remaining between them. The CDR3 loop is CASRRTLGDTEAFF. CDR3 DNA: TGTGCCAGCCGACGGACCTTGGGGGACACTGAAGCTTTCTTT.

The V call is TRBV29-1, the J call TRBJ1-1; 8 nucleotides match TRBD1. V lost 3 bases and J lost 8; bases outside the gene matches: 8. CDR1 is SQVTM, CDR2 ANQGSEA, per germline. The CDR3 has 13 amino acids. The CDR3 nucleotides read TGCAGCGTTGATCCCGGACAGGGTAGGGAAGCTTTCTTT. Translation: CSVDPGQGREAFF.

This chain links TRBV29-1 with TRBJ2-3; D is unclear. V lost 2 bases to trimming and J lost 7 bases, with 16 bases between them. Germline CDR1 and CDR2: SQVTM and ANQGSEA. This CDR3 is built from 14 residues. In DNA, the CDR3 is TGCAGCGTTGAATCTGCCCTGCGCGCCAATACGCAGTATTTT. It translates to CSVESALRANTQYF.

This chain uses TRBV12-2 with TRBJ1-1; no check of the table's D call, TRBD1, against the DNA was made. TRBV12-2 is a documented pseudogene. CDR3 size: 16 residues. The DNA of the CDR3 is TGTGCAAGTCGCTTAGCCAGGGGACAGCCGAACACTGAAGCTTTCTTT. It codes for CASRLARGQPNTEAFF.

This chain links TRBV4-1 with TRBJ2-1; possibly TRBD2 for D (6 bases). With 1 base removed from V and 2 bases from J, the gap between germline ends came to 15 bases. Germline V gene lookup returns CDR1 MGHRA and CDR2 YSYEKL. The CDR3 runs to 17 residues. CDR3 sequence (DNA): TGCGCCAGCAGCCAAGCGATGCGGTGGGGGGCCTACAATGAGCAGTTCTTC. Encoded protein: CASSQAMRWGAYNEQFF.

This chain links TRBV29-1 with TRBJ1-2; D call uncertain. The CDR3 is 13 residues long. The V gene lost 7 bases and the J gene lost 6 bases, with 18 bases spanning the gap. Germline loops: CDR1 SQVTM, CDR2 ANQGSEA. Here the CDR3 reads CSAGLLPPDGYTF. In DNA form, the CDR3 reads TGCAGCGCCGGACTACTCCCCCCCGATGGCTACACCTTC.

The chain joins TRBV28 to TRBJ1-5; D might be TRBD1 (6 bases). This CDR3 contains 14 residues. Germline V CDR1 and CDR2: MDHEN, SYDVKM. Trimming cost V 2 bases and J 6 bases, with 11 bases left between them. The CDR3 region is CASSLAGAGQPQHF. The DNA of the CDR3 is TGTGCCAGCAGTTTAGCGGGGGCGGGTCAGCCCCAGCATTTT. Filled out from reference TRBV28 and TRBJ1-5, the complete variable domain reads DVKVTQSSRYLVKRTGEKVFLECVQDMDHENMFWYRQDPGLGLRLIYFSYDVKMKEKGDIPEGYSVSREKKERFSLILESASTNQTSMYLCASSLAGAGQPQHFGDGTRLSIL.

The rearrangement joins TRBV5-8 to TRBJ2-3; 9 bases match TRBD2. Germline V gene sequence: CDR1 SGHTS, CDR2 YDEGEE. The CDR3 has 15 amino acids. The J segment lost 0 bases and the V segment lost 4 bases, leaving 3 bases of the junction unmatched. DNA of the CDR3: TGTGCCAGCAGCGTGGGACTAGCTAGCACAGATACGCAGTATTTT. Amino acid sequence: CASSVGLASTDTQYF.

CDR3 nucleotide sequence: TGTGCCAGCAGTTTAAAGAAGGGACAGGGACCGGAGACCCAGTACTTC. This sequence encodes CASSLKKGQGPETQYF. The chain employs TRBV27 and TRBJ2-5; 9 bases agree with TRBD1. Germline V gene sequence: CDR1 MNHEY, CDR2 SMNVEV (reference sequence). This CDR3 is built from 16 residues. Trimming removed 2 bases from V and 5 bases from J; junction bases left unmatched: 9.

V is TRBV18 and J is TRBJ2-6, with D possibly being TRBD1 or TRBD2 (5 bases each). Trimming cost V 6 bases and J 0 bases, with 18 bases left between them. The CDR3 has 18 residues. CDR1 is KGHSH, CDR2 LQKENI, per germline. CDR3 in DNA: TGTGCCAGCTCCGAGGGGACCCGCCCCCCCTCTGGGGCCAACGTCCTGACTTTC. This codes for CASSEGTRPPSGANVLTF.

V is TRBV28 and J is TRBJ1-1; 7 nucleotides line up with TRBD1. CDR3 length: 13 amino acids. The V and J ends lost 4 bases and 8 bases, in that order; junction bases with no gene match: 7. Germline V gives CDR1 MDHEN, CDR2 SYDVKM. CDR3 bases: TGTGCCAGCAGTTCCCTTGGACAGGAGGAAGCTTTCTTT. It yields the protein CASSSLGQEEAFF.